The T cell receptor beta chain under discussion was sequenced for a study of patients and donors after allogeneic stem cell transplantation. In its sample, this clonotype was seen a few times. MiXCR was run by TCRdb on the RT-PCR reads, yielding one entry per CDR3 protein. Among more than 150,000 distinct CDR3 sequences, roughly 22% were seen once, and the ten largest hold 25% to 30%. Trimming removed 3 bases from V and 1 base from J, with 12 bases in between. This CDR3 has 15 amino acids. Germline V gene sequence: CDR1 DFQATT, CDR2 SNEGSKA (reference sequence). This receptor was identified in a human donor who was either an allogeneic HSCT recipient or a stem cell or donor lymphocyte infusion donor (not recorded which). It is not recorded whose cells these are; they may come from a transplant donor. The specimen was blood, either unsorted or a sorted T cell fraction (not recorded which). The chain is built from TRBV20-1 and TRBJ2-2; D is ambiguous. As DNA, the CDR3 is TGCAGTGCTAGGGCGTCGCGGAAGAACACCGGGGAGCTGTTTTTT. Translated, it gives CSARASRKNTGELFF.